Listed below are T cell receptor beta chains from one sample, sequenced in a study of T-cell memory formation after mild COVID-19. Via MiXCR, TCRdb re-called the 5' RACE reads, giving one row per CDR3 protein. The data show just over 350,000 distinct CDR3 sequences, with around 14% seen just once and 20% to 25% held by the top ten. Sequencing was performed on PBMCs or a T cell subset sorted from them (not recorded which). The receptors come from a man between 18 and 29 years old who had mild COVID-19 (a few samples of this study predate the infection). Cell type and time point are not known. Both conserved end residues are part of each CDR3. A D gene is named only where the DNA matches it firmly. Not every row has a clone size; where given, it reads once, few, many or a size class.

v_call	clone_size	j_call	d_call	cdr3_length	cdr3_aa	cdr3_nt
TRBV6-2/TRBV6-3	NA	TRBJ2-5	TRBD1	13	CASRLQGEETQYF	TGTGCCAGCAGGCTGCAGGGGGAGGAGACCCAGTACTTC
TRBV11-1	few	TRBJ2-3	NA	13	CASRRALTDTQYF	TGTGCCAGCAGACGGGCCCTCACAGATACGCAGTATTTT
TRBV27	many	TRBJ2-2	NA	14	CASSLGWKGGELFF	TGTGCCAGCAGTTTAGGTTGGAAAGGGGGGGAGCTGTTTTTT
TRBV27	NA	TRBJ2-3	TRBD2	17	CASSWTSGGARTDTQYF	TGTGCCAGCAGTTGGACTAGCGGGGGGGCCCGCACAGATACGCAGTATTTT
TRBV20-1	few	TRBJ1-1	NA	13	CSAEDGLNTEAFF	TGCAGTGCTGAGGACGGATTGAACACTGAAGCTTTCTTT
TRBV5-6	few	TRBJ2-3	NA	15	CASSWGATSTDTQYF	TGTGCCAGCAGCTGGGGGGCGACAAGCACAGATACGCAGTATTTT
TRBV20-1	few	TRBJ1-2	TRBD1	13	CSAGKGAGYGYTF	TGCAGTGCTGGCAAGGGGGCCGGTTATGGCTACACCTTC
TRBV5-1	many	TRBJ2-1	NA	14	CASLKTPTIDEQFF	TGCGCCAGCTTAAAGACTCCCACGATCGATGAGCAGTTCTTC
TRBV27	few	TRBJ1-5	TRBD1	16	CASSLSGTGGNQPQHF	TGTGCCAGCAGTTTATCCGGGACAGGGGGCAATCAGCCCCAGCATTTT
TRBV5-1	many	TRBJ2-1	NA	10	CASSGGSLFF	TGCGCCAGCAGCGGGGGCAGTCTGTTCTTC
TRBV6-2/TRBV6-3	NA	TRBJ2-2	TRBD2	16	CASRKGLAGVSGELFF	TGTGCCAGCAGAAAAGGACTAGCGGGGGTGTCCGGGGAGCTGTTTTTT
TRBV20-1	NA	TRBJ2-1	TRBD2	16	CSARATSGGDYNEQFF	TGCAGTGCTCGAGCAACTAGCGGGGGAGACTACAATGAGCAGTTCTTC
TRBV10-3	NA	TRBJ2-3	TRBD1	15	CAIQQGQGGTDTQYF	TGTGCCATACAGCAGGGACAGGGGGGCACAGATACGCAGTATTTT
TRBV23-1	NA	TRBJ1-6	NA	10	CAPKGSPLHF	TGCGCCCCAAAAGGATCACCCCTCCACTTT
TRBV6-6	many	TRBJ2-3	TRBD1	16	CASSRQDRSFTDTQYF	TGTGCCAGCAGCCGTCAGGACAGGTCTTTCACAGATACGCAGTATTTT
TRBV4-3	few	TRBJ1-4	TRBD1	15	CASSQQGAPWEKLFF	TGCGCCAGCAGCCAACAGGGGGCGCCTTGGGAAAAACTGTTTTTT
TRBV6-5	few	TRBJ1-1	NA	13	CASARGYNTEAFF	TGTGCCAGCGCAAGGGGCTATAACACTGAAGCTTTCTTT
TRBV7-9	few	TRBJ1-2	NA	15	CASSLAFRESYGYTF	TGTGCCAGCAGCTTAGCATTCCGGGAATCTTATGGCTACACCTTC
TRBV19	once	TRBJ1-5	NA	13	CASSRQDNQHQHF	TGTGCCAGTAGTAGACAGGACAATCAGCACCAGCATTTT
TRBV5-1	many	TRBJ1-6	NA	13	CASSFGGNSPLHF	TGCGCCAGCAGCTTTGGAGGGAATTCACCCCTCCACTTT
TRBV7-3	NA	TRBJ1-3	NA	13	CASAAGGGNTIYF	TGTGCCAGCGCGGCGGGGGGAGGAAACACCATATATTTT
TRBV6-6	NA	TRBJ2-3	TRBD1	15	CASSYQGQGADTQYF	TGTGCCAGCAGTTACCAAGGACAGGGGGCAGATACGCAGTATTTT
TRBV27	NA	TRBJ2-3	TRBD1	15	CASRRGDRVLDTQYF	TGTGCCAGCAGGAGGGGGGACAGGGTATTAGATACGCAGTATTTT
TRBV27	few	TRBJ2-3	NA	17	CASRGGAAGVSTDTQYF	TGTGCCAGCAGGGGGGGCGCTGCGGGGGTTAGCACAGATACGCAGTATTTT
TRBV24-1	many	TRBJ2-1	NA	15	CATSARPGPGNEQFF	TGTGCCACCAGTGCCCGGCCGGGACCCGGTAATGAGCAGTTCTTC
TRBV27	NA	TRBJ1-4	TRBD1	14	CASSRTGVDEKLFF	TGTGCCAGCAGTAGGACAGGGGTCGATGAAAAACTGTTTTTT
TRBV6-1	NA	TRBJ2-3	TRBD1	18	CASRVDVNGTGITDTQYF	TGTGCCAGCAGGGTCGATGTCAACGGGACAGGGATCACAGATACGCAGTATTTT
TRBV18	few	TRBJ1-1	NA	15	CASSPGEGLVTEAFF	TGTGCCAGCTCACCAGGGGAGGGGCTGGTCACTGAAGCTTTCTTT
TRBV4-3	NA	TRBJ2-6	NA	16	CASSQVRTAGANVLTF	TGCGCCAGCAGCCAAGTCCGAACAGCGGGGGCCAACGTCCTGACTTTC
TRBV30	NA	TRBJ1-1	NA	14	CAWSVRWGGTEAFF	TGTGCCTGGAGTGTACGGTGGGGGGGAACTGAAGCTTTCTTT
TRBV5-5	few	TRBJ1-2	NA	15	CASSPTPTANYGYTF	TGTGCCAGCAGCCCCACACCGACAGCAAACTATGGCTACACCTTC
TRBV5-1	NA	TRBJ2-3	NA	16	CASSLDSRITRDTQYF	TGCGCCAGCAGCTTGGACAGCCGCATAACCCGGGATACGCAGTATTTT
TRBV28	NA	TRBJ2-6	TRBD1	18	CASRETGTVPSGANVLTF	TGTGCCAGCAGAGAGACCGGGACAGTTCCCTCTGGGGCCAACGTCCTGACTTTC
TRBV5-1	NA	TRBJ1-1	NA	16	CASSSDRGRGNTEAFF	TGCGCCAGCAGCTCCGACCGGGGCAGGGGGAACACTGAAGCTTTCTTT
TRBV2	few	TRBJ2-1	NA	16	CASSGGGAVPYNEQFF	TGTGCCAGCAGTGGGGGTGGGGCAGTACCCTACAATGAGCAGTTCTTC
TRBV5-1	few	TRBJ2-3	NA	15	CASSLGGEGTDTQYF	TGCGCCAGCAGCTTGGGCGGGGAGGGCACAGATACGCAGTATTTT
TRBV11-2	few	TRBJ1-5	NA	19	CASSLGPGVIYVSRQPQHF	TGTGCCAGCAGCTTAGGCCCAGGGGTGATTTACGTAAGTCGTCAGCCCCAGCATTTT
TRBV7-9	few	TRBJ2-3	NA	15	CASSLGYSLTDTQYF	TGTGCCAGCAGCTTAGGCTACAGCCTCACAGATACGCAGTATTTT
TRBV6-5	many	TRBJ1-5	NA	11	CATEGSRGQHF	TGTGCCACCGAGGGAAGCAGAGGCCAGCATTTT
TRBV6-2/TRBV6-3	NA	TRBJ2-5	TRBD2	19	CASSYSRKTSGGLAETQYF	TGTGCCAGCAGTTACTCGAGGAAGACTAGCGGGGGCCTTGCGGAGACCCAGTACTTC
TRBV12-3/TRBV12-4	few	TRBJ2-3	NA	16	CASSLAVGSSTDTQYF	TGTGCCAGCAGTTTAGCTGTCGGATCTAGCACAGATACGCAGTATTTT
TRBV30	few	TRBJ1-2	NA	13	CAWSDSLQGGYTF	TGTGCCTGGAGTGACAGCCTTCAAGGGGGCTACACCTTC
TRBV24-1	NA	TRBJ2-1	NA	14	CATSKGRGYNEQFF	TGTGCCACCTCAAAGGGCAGGGGCTACAATGAGCAGTTCTTC
TRBV4-3	few	TRBJ2-7	NA	16	CASSQDYVGLSYEQYF	TGCGCCAGCAGCCAAGATTACGTGGGGTTGTCCTACGAGCAGTACTTC
TRBV25-1	few	TRBJ2-5	NA	13	CASSGGGPETQYF	TGTGCCAGCAGTGGAGGAGGGCCAGAGACCCAGTACTTC
TRBV9	NA	TRBJ2-3	NA	17	CASSDLGAGVNQDTQYF	TGTGCCAGCAGCGACCTGGGGGCGGGGGTTAACCAGGATACGCAGTATTTT
TRBV7-2	NA	TRBJ1-5	TRBD1	15	CASSSGTARGQPQHF	TGTGCCAGCAGTTCCGGGACAGCCCGCGGGCAGCCCCAGCATTTT
TRBV9	NA	TRBJ1-2	TRBD1	14	CASSPGQDNYGYTF	TGTGCCAGCAGCCCGGGACAGGATAACTATGGCTACACCTTC
TRBV11-2	few	TRBJ2-5	NA	13	CASSLFQEETQYF	TGTGCCAGCAGCTTGTTTCAGGAAGAGACCCAGTACTTC
TRBV5-1	NA	TRBJ1-2	TRBD1	17	CASSPTGGSLSGYGYTF	TGCGCCAGCAGCCCAACAGGGGGCAGTCTATCAGGCTATGGCTACACCTTC
TRBV7-9	few	TRBJ1-2	TRBD1	16	CASSRTRTGGGDGYTF	TGTGCCAGCAGCCGCACCCGGACAGGGGGCGGTGATGGCTACACCTTC
TRBV13	NA	TRBJ1-4	NA	14	CASSSELSNEKLFF	TGTGCCAGCAGCTCGGAGCTGTCTAATGAAAAACTGTTTTTT
TRBV7-8	NA	TRBJ2-2	TRBD1	15	CASSLGEGATGELFF	TGTGCCAGCAGCTTAGGAGAGGGGGCGACCGGGGAGCTGTTTTTT
TRBV20-1	many	TRBJ2-1	NA	14	CSAPARSSYNEQFF	TGCAGTGCTCCCGCGAGGAGTTCCTACAATGAGCAGTTCTTC